The 7 T cell receptor beta chains below come from one sample, sequenced in a study of T-cell reconstitution after alpha-beta-depleted transplantation in children. Unique molecular identifiers featured in how the TCRbeta library was prepared. Using its own MiXCR run on the PCR reads, TCRdb lists one record per CDR3 protein. The data show some 550,000 distinct CDR3 sequences, approximately 16% seen once. This sample comprised PBMCs from the stem cell graft donor, obtained from the stem cell graft. The receptors were gathered from a human donor who donated a stem cell graft to a child with acute lymphoblastic leukemia.

In its sample, this clonotype was seen a few times. This rearrangement joins TRBV11-2 to TRBJ2-2, with 15 bases identical to TRBD2. The CDR3 loop spans 19 amino acids. Germline trimming cut 5 bases from V and 2 bases from J; bases unmatched to any gene: 9. Looked up from germline, CDR1 is SGHAT and CDR2 is FQNNGV. The CDR3 DNA is TGTGCCAGCAGCCTCTCGGGACTAGCGGGAGGAGGAAACACCGGGGAGCTGTTTTTT. Amino acid sequence: CASSLSGLAGGGNTGELFF.

This clonotype showed up just a few times. The chain couples TRBV5-1 to TRBJ2-1; 9 nucleotides match TRBD1. Unmatched junction bases numbered 16, after V lost 3 bases and J lost 6 bases. Germline CDR1 and CDR2: SGHRS and YFSETQ. This CDR3 has 18 residues. DNA for the CDR3: TGCGCCAGCAGCTCGGACCCACAGGGGGCGATCTCCGGCAATGAGCAGTTCTTC. It encodes CASSSDPQGAISGNEQFF.

V gene TRBV7-2 combines with J gene TRBJ1-1; no clear D. The CDR3 is made up of 13 amino acids. Trimming took off 11 bases at V and 0 bases at J, with 13 bases between the two ends. Germline V lookup: CDR1 SGHTA, CDR2 FQGNSA. CDR3 protein: CAGSSGMNTEAFF. In DNA form, the CDR3 reads TGTGCCGGTTCGTCAGGCATGAACACTGAAGCTTTCTTT.

Of note for this clonotype: One end of the junction does not line up with germline, which may come from a read error. The chain links TRBV12-3 or TRBV12-4 to TRBJ2-7, with TRBD1 matching 8 bases. This CDR3 has 11 residues. The CDR3 nucleotides are TGTGCCAGCAGTACAGGACAGGGAGGTGTCTTC. Its translation is CASSTGQGGVF.

The chain is built from TRBV2 and TRBJ2-1, with 7 bases lining up with TRBD2. In germline, CDR1 is SNHLY, CDR2 FYNNEI. The J segment lost 5 bases and the V segment lost 7 bases, leaving 5 bases of the junction unmatched. The CDR3 has 13 residues. The CDR3 loop is CASTPGLNNEQFF. The CDR3 DNA follows: TGTGCCAGCACCCCGGGACTAAACAATGAGCAGTTCTTC.

This clonotype has more than one count but fewer than ten. The CDR3 region is CSAPTGFDEQFF. Here the CDR3 DNA reads TGCAGTGCTCCGACAGGGTTCGATGAGCAGTTCTTC. The chain carries TRBV20-1 and TRBJ2-1; 7 positions agree with TRBD1. The CDR3 runs to 12 residues. The V gene end was trimmed by 5 bases and the J gene end by 8 bases; junction bases not matched to a gene: 6. Looked up from germline, CDR1 is DFQATT and CDR2 is SNEGSKA (reference sequence).

This clonotype appeared a few times. V usage is TRBV9 and J usage is TRBJ2-3; the D gene could be TRBD1 or TRBD2 (5 bases each). Between the trimmed V and J ends, which lost 3 bases and 5 bases, there was a span of 7 bases. Germline CDR1 is SGDLS and CDR2 is YYNGEE. CDR3 length: 12 amino acids. CDR3 DNA: TGTGCCAGCAGCGGGGACGGAGATACGCAGTATTTT. Translation gives CASSGDGDTQYF. The full variable domain, with the rest looked up from reference TRBV9 and TRBJ2-3, is DSGVTQTPKHLITATGQRVTLRCSPRSGDLSVYWYQQSLDQGLQFLIQYYNGEERAKGNILERFSAQQFPDLHSELNLSSLELGDSALYFCASSGDGDTQYFGPGTRLTVL.